Below, 18 T cell receptor beta chains from the same sample are listed, as sequenced in a study of vaccination effects on CD4 cells after COVID-19. Antigen-specific CD4+ T cells were expanded (with viral peptide pools) by the ViraFEST assay ahead of sequencing. Upon completion of roughly ten days in culture, CD4+ T cells were isolated. Negative nucleocapsid antibody tests before and after vaccination confirmed no previous SARS-CoV-2 infection. Sequenced by immunoSEQ multiplex PCR; TCRdb stores in-frame clones only, minus some. This sample has under 75,000 clones, with over 70% found just once. No cognate antigen is known for these TCRs. This specimen consisted of CD4+ T cells from PBMCs cultured with SARS-CoV-2 spike peptides, obtained before COVID-19 vaccination. These receptors were taken from a human donor who received a COVID-19 vaccine.

This chain uses TRBV4-1 with TRBJ2-5; 10 bases agree with TRBD1. Trimming at V came to 4 bases and at J to 4 bases, leaving 6 bases not matched to a gene. Germline V CDR1 and CDR2: MGHRA, YSYEKL. This CDR3 comprises 15 residues. CDR3 in amino acids: CASSRPDRGPETQYF. As DNA, the CDR3 is TGCGCCAGCAGCCGTCCCGACAGGGGGCCAGAGACCCAGTACTTC.

This clone appeared once. This chain connects TRBV11-3 to TRBJ2-2; maybe TRBD1 (5 bases). The CDR3 length is 15 residues. Germline V lookup: CDR1 SGHNT, CDR2 YENEEA. V shed 5 bases and J shed 4 bases, with 14 bases lying between them. Written as DNA, the CDR3 is TGTGCCAGCAGCAGATCGGGTAGGGGCACCGGGGAGCTGTTTTTT. Translation gives CASSRSGRGTGELFF.

The chain couples TRBV25-1 to TRBJ1-2; unclear D gene. The CDR3 is made up of 14 amino acids. Germline V lookup: CDR1 MGHDK, CDR2 SYGVNS. V lost 6 bases and J 5 bases, leaving 16 bases between the germline ends. The CDR3 spells CASSEGGLPYGYTF. DNA for the CDR3: TGTGCCAGCAGCGAAGGAGGGCTCCCTTATGGCTACACCTTC.

The chain combines TRBV7-9 with TRBJ1-3; D unresolved. The V end lost 1 base, the J end lost 2 bases, and 9 bases lay between the germline ends. Germline lookup yields CDR1 SEHNR and CDR2 FQNEAQ (reference sequence). CDR3 length: 15 residues. CDR3 coding DNA: TGTGCCAGCAGCTTAGTTATGCCAGCTGGAAACACCATATATTTT. The encoded protein is CASSLVMPAGNTIYF.

The chain joins TRBV28 to TRBJ2-1; D is perhaps TRBD2 (6 bases). CDR1 is MDHEN, CDR2 SYDVKM, per germline. The V end lost 8 bases, the J end lost 0 bases, and 8 bases lay between the germline ends. The CDR3 totals 13 residues. CDR3 sequence: CASSGVSYNEQFF. As DNA, the CDR3 is TGTGCCAGCTCGGGGGTCTCCTACAATGAGCAGTTCTTC.

V gene TRBV4-3 combines with J gene TRBJ1-2, with 7 bases identical to TRBD1. The CDR3 is 15 amino acids. Germline CDR1 and CDR2: LGHNA and YSLEER. Losses at the gene ends were 0 bases for V and 6 bases for J; bases not matched to a gene: 7. The CDR3 region has the DNA TGCGCCAGCAGCCAAGAGTCACAGGGGACGAATGGCTACACCTTC. It yields the protein CASSQESQGTNGYTF.

J is TRBJ1-5 and V is TRBV24-1; D may be TRBD1 (5 bases). The CDR3 is 15 residues long. Trimming left V 4 bases short and J 4 bases short, with 13 bases between. Germline CDR1 is KGHDR and CDR2 is SFDVKD. The chain's CDR3 is CATSEPREGNQPQHF. DNA for the CDR3: TGTGCCACCAGTGAGCCCAGGGAAGGGAATCAGCCCCAGCATTTT.

This chain joins TRBV7-2 and TRBJ1-5; no firm D call. The CDR3 length is 17 residues. Germline V lookup: CDR1 SGHTA, CDR2 FQGNSA. V was trimmed by 3 bases and J by 4 bases, leaving 19 bases between them. The CDR3: CASSLAGTGSPNQPQHF. The CDR3 bases are TGTGCCAGCAGCTTGGCGGGAACGGGGTCACCTAATCAGCCCCAGCATTTT. Looking up the rest from reference TRBV7-2 and TRBJ1-5 gives the full variable domain: GAGVSQSPSNKVTEKGKDVELRCDPISGHTALYWYRQSLGQGLEFLIYFQGNSAPDKSGLPSDRFSAERTGGSVSTLTIQRTQQEDSAVYLCASSLAGTGSPNQPQHFGDGTRLSIL.

The V gene is TRBV2, the J gene TRBJ1-1; D remains unclear. The CDR3 has 13 residues. The V end was cut by 6 bases, the J end by 0 bases, with 8 bases between. Germline CDR1 reads SNHLY; CDR2 reads FYNNEI. CDR3 sequence: CASRRTVNTEAFF. The CDR3 bases are TGTGCCAGCAGAAGGACGGTGAACACTGAAGCTTTCTTT.

The chain carries TRBV6-5 and TRBJ1-1; 7 bases match TRBD1. This CDR3 has 15 amino acids. Per germline, CDR1 MNHEY and CDR2 SVGAGI. Trimming took 6 bases from V and 7 from J; bases not matched to a gene: 14. CDR3 loop: CASRTQGTVDYEAFF. In DNA, the CDR3 is TGTGCCAGCAGGACCCAAGGGACAGTGGATTATGAAGCTTTCTTT.

The chain links TRBV19 to TRBJ1-1; possibly TRBD1 for D (6 bases). The ends were cut back, 5 bases at V and 6 bases at J, with 16 bases in the middle. The CDR3 sequence is 14 residues long. Germline V gives CDR1 LNHDA, CDR2 SQIVND (reference sequence). CDR3 sequence reads: CASSPRDNSAEAFF. CDR3 DNA sequence: TGTGCCAGTAGTCCCCGGGACAATTCGGCTGAAGCTTTCTTT. The whole variable domain, filled in from reference TRBV19 and TRBJ1-1, reads DGGITQSPKYLFRKEGQNVTLSCEQNLNHDAMYWYRQDPGQGLRLIYYSQIVNDFQKGDIAEGYSVSREKKESFPLTVTSAQKNPTAFYLCASSPRDNSAEAFFGQGTRLTVV.

The gene calls are TRBV19 and TRBJ1-2; no clear D gene. This CDR3 has 13 residues. Trimming pared 5 bases from V and 2 bases from J, leaving 9 bases between. Germline V gives CDR1 LNHDA, CDR2 SQIVND (reference sequence). In DNA, the CDR3 is TGTGCCAGTAGTGTTACAGCAAACTATGGCTACACCTTC. It is translated as CASSVTANYGYTF.

This clone was found a few times. The chain couples TRBV30 to TRBJ2-6; D gene unclear. CDR1 is GTSNPN, CDR2 SVGIG, per germline (reference sequence). The CDR3 totals 15 residues. V was clipped by 0 bases and J by 0 bases, with 6 bases between them. The CDR3 DNA reads as TGTGCCTGGAGTGTAATGAGCTCTGGGGCCAACGTCCTGACTTTC. Encoded protein: CAWSVMSSGANVLTF.

The rearrangement uses TRBV6-5 and TRBJ1-4; 10 nucleotides agree with TRBD1. The CDR3 contains 16 residues. The germline V gene has CDR1 MNHEY and CDR2 SVGAGI. V trimming: 0 bases; J trimming: 7 bases; junction bases outside the gene matches: 5. The CDR3 bases are TGTGCCAGCAGTTACTCGACAGGGGGCTATGGTGAAAAACTGTTTTTT. The encoded protein is CASSYSTGGYGEKLFF.

The chain couples TRBV2 to TRBJ1-4; D is ambiguous. Germline CDR1 reads SNHLY; CDR2 reads FYNNEI. The CDR3 spans 10 residues. Deletions cut 6 bases from V and 10 bases from J, with 6 bases between. The CDR3 DNA reads as TGTGCCAGCAGGTCAAGAAAACTGTTTTTT. Translated, it gives CASRSRKLFF.

The chain couples TRBV19 to TRBJ2-3, with unresolved D. The CDR3 covers 15 residues. Trimming took 5 bases from V and 5 from J, leaving 17 bases between them. Germline V CDR1 and CDR2: LNHDA, SQIVND (reference sequence). CDR3 residues: CASSPASRDEDTQYF. CDR3 bases: TGTGCCAGTAGTCCGGCGAGCAGAGACGAAGATACGCAGTATTTT.

The chain uses TRBV7-3 and TRBJ2-2; tentative D call: TRBD2 (5 bases). This CDR3 comprises 15 residues. Trimming removed 1 base from V and 4 bases from J, with 10 bases in between. Germline lookup yields CDR1 SGHTA and CDR2 FQGTGA. CDR3 sequence: CASSLKPGTTGELFF. The CDR3 DNA reads as TGTGCCAGCAGCTTAAAGCCGGGAACCACCGGGGAGCTGTTTTTT. Together with reference TRBV7-3 and TRBJ2-2, the CDR3 gives the full variable domain: GAGVSQTPSNKVTEKGKYVELRCDPISGHTALYWYRQSLGQGPEFLIYFQGTGAADDSGLPNDRFFAVRPEGSVSTLKIQRTERGDSAVYLCASSLKPGTTGELFFGEGSRLTVL.

J is TRBJ1-2 and V is TRBV28; D is unclear. In germline, CDR1 is MDHEN, CDR2 SYDVKM. The V end was cut by 3 bases, the J end by 5 bases, with 7 bases between. The CDR3 runs to 12 residues. The CDR3 here is CASSFQRYGYTF. Written as DNA, the CDR3 is TGTGCCAGCAGTTTTCAGCGGTATGGCTACACCTTC.